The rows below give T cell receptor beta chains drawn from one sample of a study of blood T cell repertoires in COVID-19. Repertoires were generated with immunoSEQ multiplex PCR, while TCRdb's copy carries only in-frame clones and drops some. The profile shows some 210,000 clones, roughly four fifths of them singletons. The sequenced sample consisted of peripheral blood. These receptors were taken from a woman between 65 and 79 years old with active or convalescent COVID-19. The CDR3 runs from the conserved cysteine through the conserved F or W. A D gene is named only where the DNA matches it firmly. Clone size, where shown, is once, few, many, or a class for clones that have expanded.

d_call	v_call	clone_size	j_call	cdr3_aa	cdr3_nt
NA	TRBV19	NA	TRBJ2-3	CASRRRDTQYF	TGTGCCAGTAGACGGAGAGATACGCAGTATTTT
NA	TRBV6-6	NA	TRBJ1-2	CASSYSIGQYGYTF	TGTGCCAGCAGTTACTCCATCGGACAGTATGGCTACACCTTC
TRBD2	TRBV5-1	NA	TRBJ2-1	CASSLGSGRISHNEQFF	TGCGCCAGCAGCTTGGGAAGCGGGAGGATCTCACACAATGAGCAGTTCTTC
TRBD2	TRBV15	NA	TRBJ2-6	CATSRGVAGGSGANVLTF	TGTGCCACCAGCAGAGGGGTAGCGGGAGGGTCCGGGGCCAACGTCCTGACTTTC
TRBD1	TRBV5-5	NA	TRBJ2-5	CASSTGQGGNQETQYF	TGTGCCAGCAGCACAGGACAGGGGGGGAACCAAGAGACCCAGTACTTC
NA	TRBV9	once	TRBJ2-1	CASGALYNEQFF	TGTGCCAGCGGGGCTTTATACAATGAGCAGTTCTTC
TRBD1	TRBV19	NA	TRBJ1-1	CASSSDRGTTEAFF	TGTGCCAGTAGTTCCGACAGGGGGACCACTGAAGCTTTCTTT
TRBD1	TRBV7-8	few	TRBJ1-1	CASSRGQRNTEAFF	TGTGCCAGCAGCAGGGGACAGCGGAACACTGAAGCTTTCTTT
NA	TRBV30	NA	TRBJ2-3	CAWRIRTDTQYF	TGTGCCTGGCGAATCAGGACAGATACGCAGTATTTT
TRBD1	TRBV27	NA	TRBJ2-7	CASSLSAGGIYEQYF	TGTGCCAGCAGTTTATCGGCAGGGGGCATCTACGAGCAGTACTTC
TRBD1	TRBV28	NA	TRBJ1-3	CASTSRTGLGNTIYF	TGTGCCAGCACTTCAAGGACAGGGCTTGGAAACACCATATATTTT
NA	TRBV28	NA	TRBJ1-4	CASTLGGANEKLFF	TGTGCCAGCACCCTGGGGGGGGCTAATGAAAAACTGTTTTTT
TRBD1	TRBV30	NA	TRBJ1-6	CAWQGVSANSPLHF	TGTGCCTGGCAGGGGGTATCTGCTAATTCACCCCTCCACTTT
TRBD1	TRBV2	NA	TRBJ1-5	CASSWDSYSNQPQHF	TGTGCCAGCAGTTGGGACAGCTATAGCAATCAGCCCCAGCATTTT
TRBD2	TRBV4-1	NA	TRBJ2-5	CASSRLAGGPETQYF	TGCGCCAGCAGCCGACTAGCGGGAGGGCCGGAGACCCAGTACTTC
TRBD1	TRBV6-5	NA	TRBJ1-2	CASKDAGQGYGYTF	TGTGCCAGCAAAGACGCCGGACAGGGTTATGGCTACACCTTC
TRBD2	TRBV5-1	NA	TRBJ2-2	CASSLALAGGTGELFF	TGCGCCAGCAGCTTGGCTCTAGCGGGAGGAACCGGGGAGCTGTTTTTT
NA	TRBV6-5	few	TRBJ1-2	CASRDWGYGYTF	TGTGCCAGCAGGGACTGGGGCTATGGCTACACCTTC
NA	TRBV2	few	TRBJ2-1	CASSETSHGNEQFF	TGTGCCAGCAGTGAGACTAGTCATGGCAATGAGCAGTTCTTC
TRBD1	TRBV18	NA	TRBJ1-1	CASSPTSTGVDTEAFF	TGTGCCAGCTCACCTACCAGTACAGGGGTGGACACTGAAGCTTTCTTT
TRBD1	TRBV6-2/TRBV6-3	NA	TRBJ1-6	CASSQRGRDSPLHF	TGTGCCAGCAGTCAAAGGGGGCGCGATTCACCCCTCCACTTT
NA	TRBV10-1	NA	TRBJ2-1	CASSRVSVAPYNEQFF	TGCGCCAGCTCCCGGGTGAGCGTGGCCCCCTACAATGAGCAGTTCTTC
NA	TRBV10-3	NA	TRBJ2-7	CAISGTGGAYEQYF	TGTGCCATCAGTGGGACAGGAGGGGCCTACGAGCAGTACTTC
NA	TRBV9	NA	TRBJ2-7	CASSVDPDYEQYF	TGTGCCAGCAGCGTAGATCCAGATTACGAGCAGTACTTC
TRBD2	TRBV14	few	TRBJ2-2	CASSPKLAGELFF	TGTGCCAGCAGCCCGAAACTAGCGGGGGAGCTGTTTTTT
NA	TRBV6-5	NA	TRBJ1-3	CASSPQGSSGNTIYF	TGTGCCAGCAGTCCACAGGGCAGCTCTGGAAACACCATATATTTT
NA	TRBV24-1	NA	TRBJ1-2	CATSALPGGPKRDNYGYTF	TGTGCCACCAGTGCCCTACCCGGGGGACCCAAAAGGGATAACTATGGCTACACCTTC
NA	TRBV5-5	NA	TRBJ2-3	CASSLEPASDPWNTQYF	TGTGCCAGCAGCTTGGAGCCGGCTAGCGATCCATGGAATACGCAGTATTTT
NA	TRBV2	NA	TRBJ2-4	CASSSSPQTKNIQYF	TGTGCCAGCAGCTCGTCCCCCCAGACCAAAAACATTCAGTACTTC
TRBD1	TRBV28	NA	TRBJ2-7	CASRPGTGFVHEQYF	TGTGCCAGCAGGCCCGGGACAGGGTTCGTCCACGAGCAGTACTTC
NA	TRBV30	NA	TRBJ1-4	CAWSVDGVQTNEKLFF	TGTGCCTGGAGTGTCGACGGGGTTCAGACTAATGAAAAACTGTTTTTT
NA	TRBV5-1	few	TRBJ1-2	CASSTRPGTSYGYTF	TGCGCCAGCAGCACCCGTCCCGGGACATCCTATGGCTACACCTTC
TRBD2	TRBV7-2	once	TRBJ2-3	CASSPKRESGDTQYF	TGTGCCAGCAGCCCGAAGCGGGAGTCAGGAGATACGCAGTATTTT
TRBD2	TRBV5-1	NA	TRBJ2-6	CASTGGRAGSGANVLTF	TGCGCCAGCACTGGTGGGAGGGCCGGTTCAGGGGCCAACGTCCTGACTTTC
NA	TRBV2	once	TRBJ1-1	CASSEGARPNTEAFF	TGTGCCAGCAGTGAGGGAGCCAGACCGAACACTGAAGCTTTCTTT
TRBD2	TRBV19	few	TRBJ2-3	CASSMRLAGALSTDTQYF	TGTGCCAGTAGTATGCGGCTAGCGGGAGCCCTCAGCACAGATACGCAGTATTTT
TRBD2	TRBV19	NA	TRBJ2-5	CASSHGLERETQYF	TGTGCCAGTAGCCACGGACTAGAGCGTGAGACCCAGTACTTC
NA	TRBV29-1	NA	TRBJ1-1	CSADDRNTEAFF	TGCAGCGCCGACGACAGGAACACTGAAGCTTTCTTT
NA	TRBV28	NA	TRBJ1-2	CASRELTVGGKNYGYTF	TGTGCCAGCAGAGAACTGACCGTGGGGGGGAAAAACTATGGCTACACCTTC
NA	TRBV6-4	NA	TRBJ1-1	CASSERQELSGDTEAFF	TGTGCCAGCAGTGAGCGCCAGGAACTATCAGGGGACACTGAAGCTTTCTTT
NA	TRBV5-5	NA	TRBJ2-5	CASMRLVGAETQYF	TGTGCCAGCATGCGGTTGGTGGGGGCGGAGACCCAGTACTTC